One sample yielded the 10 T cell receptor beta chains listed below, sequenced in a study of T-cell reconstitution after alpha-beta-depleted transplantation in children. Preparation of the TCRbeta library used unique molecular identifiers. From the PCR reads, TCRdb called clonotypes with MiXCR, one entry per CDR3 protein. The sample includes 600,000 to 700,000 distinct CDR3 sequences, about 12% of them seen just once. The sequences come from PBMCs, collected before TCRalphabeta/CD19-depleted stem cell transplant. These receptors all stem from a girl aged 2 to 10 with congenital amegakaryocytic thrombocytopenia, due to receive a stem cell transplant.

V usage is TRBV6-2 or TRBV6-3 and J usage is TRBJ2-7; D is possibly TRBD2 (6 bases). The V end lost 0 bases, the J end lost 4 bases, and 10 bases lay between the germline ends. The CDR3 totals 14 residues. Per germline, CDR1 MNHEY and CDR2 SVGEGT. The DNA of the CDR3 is TGTGCCAGCAGTTACTCGGGACTCGCGTACGAGCAGTACTTC. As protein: CASSYSGLAYEQYF.

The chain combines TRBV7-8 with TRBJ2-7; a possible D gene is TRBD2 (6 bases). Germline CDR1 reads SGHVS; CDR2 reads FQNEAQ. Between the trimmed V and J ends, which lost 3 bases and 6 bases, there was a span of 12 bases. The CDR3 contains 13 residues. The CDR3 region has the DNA TGTGCCAGCAGCTTGGGGACTCAGCTCGAGCAGTACTTC. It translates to CASSLGTQLEQYF. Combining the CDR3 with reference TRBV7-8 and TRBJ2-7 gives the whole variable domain GAGVSQSPRYKVAKRGQDVALRCDPISGHVSLFWYQQALGQGPEFLTYFQNEAQLDKSGLPSDRFFAERPEGSVSTLKIQRTQQEDSAVYLCASSLGTQLEQYFGPGTRLTVT.

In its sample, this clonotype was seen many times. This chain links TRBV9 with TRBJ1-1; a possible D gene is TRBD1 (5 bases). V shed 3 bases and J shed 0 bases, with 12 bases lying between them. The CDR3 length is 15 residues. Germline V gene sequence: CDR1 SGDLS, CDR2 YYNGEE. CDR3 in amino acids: CASSADRGMNTEAFF. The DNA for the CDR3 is TGTGCCAGCAGCGCCGATAGGGGAATGAACACTGAAGCTTTCTTT.

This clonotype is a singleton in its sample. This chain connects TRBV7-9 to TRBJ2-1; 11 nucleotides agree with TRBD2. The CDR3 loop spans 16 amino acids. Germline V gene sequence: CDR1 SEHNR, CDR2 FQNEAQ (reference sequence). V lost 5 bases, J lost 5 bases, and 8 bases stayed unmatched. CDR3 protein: CASSKPRLAGNNEQFF. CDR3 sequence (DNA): TGTGCCAGCAGCAAGCCGAGACTAGCGGGAAACAATGAGCAGTTCTTC.

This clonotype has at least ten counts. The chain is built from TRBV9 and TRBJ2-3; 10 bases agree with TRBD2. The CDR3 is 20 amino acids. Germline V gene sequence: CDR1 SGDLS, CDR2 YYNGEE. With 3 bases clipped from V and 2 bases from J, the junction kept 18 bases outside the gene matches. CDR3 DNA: TGTGCCAGCAGCGCTTACGGGACAGCACAACTAGCGGGGTTCACAGATACGCAGTATTTT. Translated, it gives CASSAYGTAQLAGFTDTQYF.

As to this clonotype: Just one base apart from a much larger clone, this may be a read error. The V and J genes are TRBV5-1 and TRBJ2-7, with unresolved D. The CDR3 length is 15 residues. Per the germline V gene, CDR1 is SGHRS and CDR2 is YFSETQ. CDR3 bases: TGCGCCACCAGCTTGGAAGGGTTCCTCTCCTACGAGCAGTACTTC. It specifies CATSLEGFLSYEQYF.

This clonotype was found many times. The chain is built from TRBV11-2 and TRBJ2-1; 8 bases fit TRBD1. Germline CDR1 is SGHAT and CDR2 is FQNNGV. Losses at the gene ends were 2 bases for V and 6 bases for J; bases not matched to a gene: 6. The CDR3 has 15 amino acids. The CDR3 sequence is CASSLLVGTGNEQFF. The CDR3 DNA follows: TGTGCCAGCAGCTTATTGGTCGGGACAGGCAATGAGCAGTTCTTC. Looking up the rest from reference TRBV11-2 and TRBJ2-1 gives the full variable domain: EAGVAQSPRYKIIEKRQSVAFWCNPISGHATLYWYQQILGQGPKLLIQFQNNGVVDDSQLPKDRFSAERLKGVDSTLKIQPAKLEDSAVYLCASSLLVGTGNEQFFGPGTRLTVL.

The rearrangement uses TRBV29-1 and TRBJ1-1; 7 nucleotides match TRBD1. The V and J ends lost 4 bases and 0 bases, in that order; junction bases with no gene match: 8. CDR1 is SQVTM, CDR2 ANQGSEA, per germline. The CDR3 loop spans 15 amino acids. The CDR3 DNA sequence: TGCAGCGTTGCTTCTACAGGGGTAGTGAACACTGAAGCTTTCTTT. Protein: CSVASTGVVNTEAFF.

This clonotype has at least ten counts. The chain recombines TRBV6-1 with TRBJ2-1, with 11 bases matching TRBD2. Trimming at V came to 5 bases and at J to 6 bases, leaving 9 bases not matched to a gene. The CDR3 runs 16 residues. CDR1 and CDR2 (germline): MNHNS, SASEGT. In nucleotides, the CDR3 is TGTGCCAGCAGTAGAAGCCCTAGCGGGAGGAGCAATGAGCAGTTCTTC. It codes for CASSRSPSGRSNEQFF.

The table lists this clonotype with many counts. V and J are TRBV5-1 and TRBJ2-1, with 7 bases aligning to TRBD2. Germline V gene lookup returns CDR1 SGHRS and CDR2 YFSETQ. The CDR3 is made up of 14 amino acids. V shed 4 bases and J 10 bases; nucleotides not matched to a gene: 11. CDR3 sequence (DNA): TGCGCCAGCAGCAGGGCCAGCGGGATATGGGAGCAGTTCTTC. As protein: CASSRASGIWEQFF.